This T cell receptor beta chain stems from a study of tumor-infiltrating lymphocytes in primary liver carcinoma (dated by TCRdb to about 2017). Study-wide context: About five patients with histopathologically diagnosed primary liver carcinoma underwent surgical resection in China between 2015 and 2016. The five patients, three men and two women aged 30 to 69 years, had hepatocellular carcinoma (four) or combined HCC and intrahepatic cholangiocarcinoma (one). The tumors of the five patients were staged as T1-T3 N0M0, with maximum diameters ranging from roughly 4 to 10 cm. Samples yielded roughly 3.65 to 7.5 million productive TCRbeta reads; read depth did not differ significantly between tissue types. The study combined TCRbeta repertoire sequencing, expression microarrays and whole-exome sequencing across five regions of each liver tumor, with adjacent normal tissue and blood. TCRbeta repertoire sequencing covered about 35 specimens from 5 patients: about 25 tumor regions, 5 adjacent noncancerous liver tissues and 5 peripheral blood samples. Technical replicate repertoires showed high reproducibility, with mean shared-clone rates roughly 0.89 and correlation coefficients above 0.95.

Via the germline V gene, CDR1 is SQVTM and CDR2 ANQGSEA. Trimming accounts for 1 base at V and 7 bases at J, while the number of junction bases matched to no gene is 15. Measured from the cysteine to the phenylalanine, the CDR3 is 17 residues long. The CDR3 DNA has 51 bases and is translated from base 1. TCRbeta-specific cDNA was reverse-transcribed from about 500 ng total RNA using a constant-region primer and ProtoScript II reverse transcriptase. TCRbeta libraries were built with three nested multiplex PCR rounds, a slightly modified ARM-PCR procedure. Multiplex TRBV1-TRBV30 forward primers and a Cbeta reverse primer were used in the first two PCR rounds, each of which was run for around 10 cycles. Sample barcodes and Illumina adapters were added in a final 25-cycle PCR using Deep VentR polymerase. Amplicons of 200-500 bp were gel-purified with a QIAquick gel extraction kit before sequencing. An Illumina HiSeq 2500 was used to sequence the TCRbeta amplicons with 250-bp paired-end reads. For the original study's pipeline: To recover full CDR3 sequences, reads were quality-trimmed using Trimmomatic v0.33 and paired reads were then merged using FLASH v1.2.11. V, D and J germline segments were assigned to the rearranged TCRbeta sequences by MiGEC v1.2.1b. Clonotype statistics, along with Shannon-Wiener diversity indices, were calculated using VDJtools v1.0.0. To cut down on sampling bias, every analysis after diversity analysis relied on just the 250 most abundant clonotypes from each sample. Using fastp trimming at Q25 and MiXCR clonotype assembly, TCRdb reanalyzed the public sequencing data and kept in-frame beta chains. Entries are consolidated by CDR3 protein sequence, retaining the most common genes and DNA. None of the V and J calls come from the authors' own analysis; TCRdb made them. This sample has about 310,000 distinct CDR3 sequences in its table, and 65% of those were observed once. The leading ten clones occupy roughly 9% of the sample.

General conclusions and limits of the study: Only the TCR beta chain was sequenced, so true repertoire diversity is likely underestimated because unpaired alpha chains were not captured. The study included only four to six patients, and the authors note findings should be validated in a larger study. Comparison of CD4+ and CD8+ T cell repertoires was precluded by the use of bulk unsorted samples. Pairs of tumor regions showed greater repertoire overlap (mean about 36%) than tumor-adjacent pairs (roughly 17%) or tumor-blood pairs (roughly 14%), which is consistent with antigen-driven expansion. The top 250 clones accounted for a significantly greater share of the repertoire in tumors than in blood (p = 0.039).

A word on this clonotype: Its antigen remains undetermined. One base away there is no much larger clone; base qualities are not given.

Blood RNA was extracted from unsorted whole blood with TRIzol reagent; germline DNA came from the DNeasy Blood & Tissue kit. Patients had chronic HBV infection and were treatment-naive at sampling. Before surgery, approximately 3.8 milliliters of peripheral blood were collected into K2EDTA tubes. Specimen: peripheral blood. The rearranged chain carries TRBV29-1 and TRBJ1-5; 8 bases in the junction line up with TRBD1. The sequence derives from a man aged 40-50 years with primary liver carcinoma and hepatitis B virus infection. The CDR3 amino acid sequence is: CSVEGPGQEVGDQPQHF. The sequenced DNA: TGCAGCGTTGAAGGCCCGGGACAGGAGGTCGGCGACCAGCCCCAGCATTTT.